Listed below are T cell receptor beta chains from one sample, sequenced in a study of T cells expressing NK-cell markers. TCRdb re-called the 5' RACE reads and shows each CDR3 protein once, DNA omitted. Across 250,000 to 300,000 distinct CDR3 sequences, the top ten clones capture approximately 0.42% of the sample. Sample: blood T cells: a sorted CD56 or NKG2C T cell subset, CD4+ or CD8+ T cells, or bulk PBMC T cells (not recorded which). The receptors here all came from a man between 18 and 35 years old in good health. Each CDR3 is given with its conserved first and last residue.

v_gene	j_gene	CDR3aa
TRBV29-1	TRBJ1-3	CSVGSKAGNTIYF
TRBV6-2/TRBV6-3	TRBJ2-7	CASSYSRFTGQGQYF
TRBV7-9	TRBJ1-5	CASSPSRGTQGEAQHF
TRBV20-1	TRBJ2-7	CSARREREWSSYEQYF
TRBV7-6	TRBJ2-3	CASSLGDTARDTQYF
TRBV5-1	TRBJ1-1	CASSLAPGGSTEAFF
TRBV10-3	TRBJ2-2	CAIQFSGTGELFF
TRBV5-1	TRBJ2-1	CASSFSGPTYNEQFF
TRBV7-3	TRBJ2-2	CASSFRGSGELFF
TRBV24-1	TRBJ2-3	CATLEAIRTDTQYF
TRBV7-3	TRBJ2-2	CASSSATAGELFF
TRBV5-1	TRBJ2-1	CASSPGNGGKNEQFF
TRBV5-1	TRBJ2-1	CASSLVLNEQFF
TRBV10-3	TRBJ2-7	CAISANRASGGTSYEQYF
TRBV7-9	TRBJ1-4	CASSLWRETNEKLFF
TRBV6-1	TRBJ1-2	CASRRGGNYGYTF
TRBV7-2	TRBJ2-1	CASSLTGLRNEQFF
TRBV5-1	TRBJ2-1	CASSLGLTREGGEQFF
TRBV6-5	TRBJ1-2	CASSYSRAGGYGYTF
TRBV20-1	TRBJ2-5	CSARDLPSSQETQYF
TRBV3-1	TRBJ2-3	CASSQVGLAADTQYF
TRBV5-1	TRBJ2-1	CASSFSGRAHEQFF
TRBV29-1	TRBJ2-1	CSVVKGLPSSYNEQFF
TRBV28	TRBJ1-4	CASSLPGLVNEKLFF
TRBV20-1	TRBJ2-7	CSAKPGPRKYEQYF